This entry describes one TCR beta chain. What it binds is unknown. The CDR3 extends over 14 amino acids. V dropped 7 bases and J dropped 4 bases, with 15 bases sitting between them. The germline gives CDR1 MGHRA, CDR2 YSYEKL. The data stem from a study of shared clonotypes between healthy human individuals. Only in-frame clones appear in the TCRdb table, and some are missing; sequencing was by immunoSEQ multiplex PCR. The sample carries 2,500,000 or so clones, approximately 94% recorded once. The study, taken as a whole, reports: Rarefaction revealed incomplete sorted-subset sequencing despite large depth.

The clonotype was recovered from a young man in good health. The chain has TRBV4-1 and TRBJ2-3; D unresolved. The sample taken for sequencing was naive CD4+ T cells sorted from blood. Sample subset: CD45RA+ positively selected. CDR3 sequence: CASNEIWPADTQYF. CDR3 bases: TGCGCCAGCAACGAGATATGGCCCGCAGATACGCAGTATTTT.